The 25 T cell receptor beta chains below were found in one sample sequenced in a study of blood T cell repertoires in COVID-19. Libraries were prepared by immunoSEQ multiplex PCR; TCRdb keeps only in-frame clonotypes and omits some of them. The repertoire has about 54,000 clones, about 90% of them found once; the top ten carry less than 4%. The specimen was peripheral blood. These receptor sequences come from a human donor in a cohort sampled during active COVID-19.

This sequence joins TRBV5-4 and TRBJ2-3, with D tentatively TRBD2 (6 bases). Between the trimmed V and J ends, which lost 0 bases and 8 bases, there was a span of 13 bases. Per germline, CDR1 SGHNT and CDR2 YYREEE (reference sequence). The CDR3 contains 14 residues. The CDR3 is CASSLDGGRGTQYF. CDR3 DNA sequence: TGTGCCAGCAGCTTGGACGGGGGTCGGGGTACGCAGTATTTT.

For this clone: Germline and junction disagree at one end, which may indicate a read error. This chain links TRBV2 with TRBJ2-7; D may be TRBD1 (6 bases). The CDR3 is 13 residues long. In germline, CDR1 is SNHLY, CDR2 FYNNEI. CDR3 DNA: TGTGCCACCAGTTCGTACAGGGCCTACGAGCAGTACTTC. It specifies CATSSYRAYEQYF.

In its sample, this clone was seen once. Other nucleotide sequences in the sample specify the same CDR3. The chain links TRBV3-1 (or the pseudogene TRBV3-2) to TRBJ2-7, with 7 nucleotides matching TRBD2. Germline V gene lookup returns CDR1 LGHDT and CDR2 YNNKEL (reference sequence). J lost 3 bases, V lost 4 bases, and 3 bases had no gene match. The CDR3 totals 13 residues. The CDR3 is CASSRLADYEQYF. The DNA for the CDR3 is TGTGCCAGCAGCCGCCTAGCGGACTACGAGCAGTACTTC.

The CDR3 region is CSASNREGMTYEQYF. The CDR3 region has the DNA TGCAGTGCTAGTAATCGGGAGGGTATGACCTACGAGCAGTACTTC. The rearrangement joins TRBV20-1 to TRBJ2-7; 8 positions agree with TRBD2. V dropped 3 bases and J dropped 2; count of bases not matched to a gene: 9. CDR1 DFQATT and CDR2 SNEGSKA come from the germline V gene (reference sequence). The length of the CDR3 is 15 residues.

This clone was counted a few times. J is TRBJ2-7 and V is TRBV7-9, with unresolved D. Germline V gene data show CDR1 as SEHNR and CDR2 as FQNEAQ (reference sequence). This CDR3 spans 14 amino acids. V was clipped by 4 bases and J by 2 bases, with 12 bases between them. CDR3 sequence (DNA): TGTGCCAGCAGCTCCTCAGGTACCGCCTACGAGCAGTACTTC. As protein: CASSSSGTAYEQYF.

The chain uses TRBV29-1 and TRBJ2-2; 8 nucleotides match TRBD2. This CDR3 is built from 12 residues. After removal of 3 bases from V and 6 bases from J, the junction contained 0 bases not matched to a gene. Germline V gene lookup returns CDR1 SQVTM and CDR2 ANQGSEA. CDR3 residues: CSVDGGAGELFF. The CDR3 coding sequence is TGCAGCGTTGACGGGGGGGCCGGGGAGCTGTTTTTT.

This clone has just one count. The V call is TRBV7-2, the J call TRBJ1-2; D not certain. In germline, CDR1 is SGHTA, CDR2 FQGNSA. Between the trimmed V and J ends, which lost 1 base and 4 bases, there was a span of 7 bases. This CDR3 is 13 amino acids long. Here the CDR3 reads CASSLERSYGYTF. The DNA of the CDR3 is TGTGCCAGCAGCTTAGAACGGAGCTATGGCTACACCTTC.

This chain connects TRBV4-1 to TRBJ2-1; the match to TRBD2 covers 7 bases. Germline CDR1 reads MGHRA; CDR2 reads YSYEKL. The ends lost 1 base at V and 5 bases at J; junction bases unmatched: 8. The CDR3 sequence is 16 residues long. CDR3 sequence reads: CASSQAGREIHNEQFF. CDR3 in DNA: TGCGCCAGCAGCCAAGCTGGGCGGGAGATTCACAATGAGCAGTTCTTC.

The DNA for the CDR3 is TGTGCCAGCAGCCCCATGCTTAGCGGTTCTTACGAGCAGTACTTC. It translates to CASSPMLSGSYEQYF. The chain couples TRBV3-1 (or the pseudogene TRBV3-2) to TRBJ2-7, with D perhaps TRBD2 (6 bases). Trimming cost V 4 bases and J 4 bases, with 17 bases left between them. This CDR3 spans 15 amino acids. Germline assignment: CDR1 LGHDT and CDR2 YNNKEL (reference sequence).

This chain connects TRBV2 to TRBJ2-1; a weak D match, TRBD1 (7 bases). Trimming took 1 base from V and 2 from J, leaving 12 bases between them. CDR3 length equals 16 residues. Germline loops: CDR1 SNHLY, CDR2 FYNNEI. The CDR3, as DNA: TGTGCCAGCAGTGAAGACGGCAGGGGGGCCTACAATGAGCAGTTCTTC. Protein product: CASSEDGRGAYNEQFF.

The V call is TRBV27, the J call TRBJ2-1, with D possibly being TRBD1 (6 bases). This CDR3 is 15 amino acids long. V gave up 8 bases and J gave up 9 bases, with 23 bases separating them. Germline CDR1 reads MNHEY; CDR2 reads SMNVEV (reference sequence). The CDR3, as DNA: TGTGCCAGCCAGGAGAAAGCTACAGGGATCGGTGAGCAGTTCTTC. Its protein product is CASQEKATGIGEQFF.

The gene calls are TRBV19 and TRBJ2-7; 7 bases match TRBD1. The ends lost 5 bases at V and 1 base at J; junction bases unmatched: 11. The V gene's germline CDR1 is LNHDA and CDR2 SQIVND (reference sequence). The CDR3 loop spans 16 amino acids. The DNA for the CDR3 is TGTGCCAGTAGTCTCCAATCGGGGACAGCATCCTACGAGCAGTACTTC. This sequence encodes CASSLQSGTASYEQYF.

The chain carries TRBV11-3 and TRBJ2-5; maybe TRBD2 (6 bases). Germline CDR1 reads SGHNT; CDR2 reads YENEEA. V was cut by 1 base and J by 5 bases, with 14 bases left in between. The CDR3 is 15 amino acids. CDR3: CASSLGGTAGETQYF. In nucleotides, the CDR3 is TGTGCCAGCAGCTTAGGGGGGACCGCGGGGGAGACCCAGTACTTC.

The CDR3 DNA sequence: TGTGCCAGTAGTATTCCGGGACAGAAATACTTCGGTGGCTACACCTTC. The encoded protein is CASSIPGQKYFGGYTF. J is TRBJ1-2 and V is TRBV19; 7 positions match TRBD1. This CDR3 contains 16 residues. J lost 7 bases, V lost 3 bases, and 14 bases had no gene match. Germline CDR1 is LNHDA and CDR2 is SQIVND (reference sequence).

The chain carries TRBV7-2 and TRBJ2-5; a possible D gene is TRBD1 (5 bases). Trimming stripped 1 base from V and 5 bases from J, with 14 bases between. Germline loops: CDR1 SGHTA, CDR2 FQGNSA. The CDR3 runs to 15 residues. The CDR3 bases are TGTGCCAGCAGCTTAGATGCAGGGCGTCGGGAGACCCAGTACTTC. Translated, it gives CASSLDAGRRETQYF.

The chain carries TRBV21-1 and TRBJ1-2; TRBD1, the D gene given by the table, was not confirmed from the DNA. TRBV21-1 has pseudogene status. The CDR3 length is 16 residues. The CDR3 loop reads CASSKGPRTGKYGYTF. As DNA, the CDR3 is TGTGCCAGCAGCAAAGGCCCACGGACAGGTAAATATGGCTACACCTTC.

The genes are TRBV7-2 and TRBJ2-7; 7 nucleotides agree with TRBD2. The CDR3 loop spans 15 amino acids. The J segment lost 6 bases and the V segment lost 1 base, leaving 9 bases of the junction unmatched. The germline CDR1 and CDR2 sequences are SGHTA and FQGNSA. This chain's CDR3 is CASSLGAGMKGEQYF. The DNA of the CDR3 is TGTGCCAGCAGCTTAGGAGCGGGAATGAAAGGCGAGCAGTACTTC. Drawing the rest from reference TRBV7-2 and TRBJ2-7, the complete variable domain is GAGVSQSPSNKVTEKGKDVELRCDPISGHTALYWYRQSLGQGLEFLIYFQGNSAPDKSGLPSDRFSAERTGGSVSTLTIQRTQQEDSAVYLCASSLGAGMKGEQYFGPGTRLTVT.

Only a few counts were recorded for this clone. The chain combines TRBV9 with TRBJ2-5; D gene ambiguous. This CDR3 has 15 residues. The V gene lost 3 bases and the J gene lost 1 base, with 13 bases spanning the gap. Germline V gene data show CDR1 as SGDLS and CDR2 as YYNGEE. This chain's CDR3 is CASSAFGSVQETQYF. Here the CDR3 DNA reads TGTGCCAGCAGCGCGTTTGGCAGCGTCCAAGAGACCCAGTACTTC.

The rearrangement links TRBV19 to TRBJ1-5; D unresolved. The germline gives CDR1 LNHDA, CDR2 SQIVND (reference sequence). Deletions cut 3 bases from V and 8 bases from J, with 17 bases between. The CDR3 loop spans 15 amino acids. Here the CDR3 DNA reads TGTGCCAGTAGTATCCCCGAGGGAGTTCCGAAGCCCCAGCATTTT. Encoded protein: CASSIPEGVPKPQHF.

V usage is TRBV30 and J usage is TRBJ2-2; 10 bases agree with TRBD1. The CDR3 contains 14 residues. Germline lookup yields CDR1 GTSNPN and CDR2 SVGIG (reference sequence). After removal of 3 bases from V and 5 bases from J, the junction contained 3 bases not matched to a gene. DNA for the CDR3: TGTGCCTGGAGGGGGACAGGGGTTACCGGGGAGCTGTTTTTT. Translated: CAWRGTGVTGELFF. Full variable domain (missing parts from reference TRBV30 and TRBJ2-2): SQTIHQWPATLVQPVGSPLSLECTVEGTSNPNLYWYRQAAGRGLQLLFYSVGIGQISSEVPQNLSASRPQDRQFILSSKKLLLSDSGFYLCAWRGTGVTGELFFGEGSRLTVL.

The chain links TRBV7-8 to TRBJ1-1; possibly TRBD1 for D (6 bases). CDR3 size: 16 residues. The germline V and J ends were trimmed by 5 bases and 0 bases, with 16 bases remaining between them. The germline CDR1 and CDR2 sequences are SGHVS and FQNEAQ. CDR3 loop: CASSLNSGVMNTEAFF. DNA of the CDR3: TGTGCCAGCAGCCTAAATTCAGGGGTCATGAACACTGAAGCTTTCTTT.

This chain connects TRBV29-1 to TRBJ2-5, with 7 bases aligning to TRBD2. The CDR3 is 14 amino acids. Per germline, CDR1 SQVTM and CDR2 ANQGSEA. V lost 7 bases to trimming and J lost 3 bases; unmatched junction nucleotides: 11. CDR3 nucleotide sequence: TGCAGCGCCCGGGCGGGGGTCGACGAAGAGACCCAGTACTTC. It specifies CSARAGVDEETQYF.

The CDR3: CASSLFYIRRTSNFGQFF. The DNA for the CDR3 is TGTGCCAGCAGCTTATTTTACATAAGGAGGACTAGTAACTTTGGGCAGTTCTTC. This chain connects TRBV11-3 to TRBJ2-1; 7 bases map to TRBD2. J was trimmed by 12 bases and V by 2 bases; bases with no gene match: 22. From germline, CDR1 is SGHNT and CDR2 YENEEA. The CDR3 loop spans 18 amino acids. Full variable domain (remainder filled in from reference TRBV11-3 and TRBJ2-1): EAGVVQSPRYKIIEKKQPVAFWCNPISGHNTLYWYLQNLGQGPELLIRYENEEAVDDSQLPKDRFSAERLKGVDSTLKIQPAELGDSAVYLCASSLFYIRRTSNFGQFFGPGTRLTVL.

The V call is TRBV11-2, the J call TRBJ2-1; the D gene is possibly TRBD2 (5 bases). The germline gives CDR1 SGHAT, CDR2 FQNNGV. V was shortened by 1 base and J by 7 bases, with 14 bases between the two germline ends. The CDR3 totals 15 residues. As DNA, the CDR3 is TGTGCCAGCAGCTTAGCCGGGAACCCGTGGAATGAGCAGTTCTTC. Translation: CASSLAGNPWNEQFF.

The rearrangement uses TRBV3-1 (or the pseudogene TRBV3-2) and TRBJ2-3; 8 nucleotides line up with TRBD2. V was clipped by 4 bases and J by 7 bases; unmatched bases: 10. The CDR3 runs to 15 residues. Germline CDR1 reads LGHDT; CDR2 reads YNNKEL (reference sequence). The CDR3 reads CASSPGTGGSNTQYF. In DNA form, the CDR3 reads TGTGCCAGCAGCCCAGGGACGGGGGGGTCGAATACGCAGTATTTT.